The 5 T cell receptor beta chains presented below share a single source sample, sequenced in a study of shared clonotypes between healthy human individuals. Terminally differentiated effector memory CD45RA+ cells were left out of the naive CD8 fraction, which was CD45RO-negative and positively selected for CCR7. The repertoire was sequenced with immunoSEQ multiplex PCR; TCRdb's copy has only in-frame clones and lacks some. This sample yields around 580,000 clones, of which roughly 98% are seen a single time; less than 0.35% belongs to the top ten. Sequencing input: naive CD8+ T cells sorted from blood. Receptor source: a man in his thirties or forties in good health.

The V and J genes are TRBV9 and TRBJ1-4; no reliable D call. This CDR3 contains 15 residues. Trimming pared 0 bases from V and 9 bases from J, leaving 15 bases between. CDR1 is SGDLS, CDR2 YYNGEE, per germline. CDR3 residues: CASSVGGNRKKKLFF. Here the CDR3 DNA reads TGTGCCAGCAGCGTAGGAGGCAACCGTAAAAAAAAACTGTTTTTT. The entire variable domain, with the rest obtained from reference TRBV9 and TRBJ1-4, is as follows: DSGVTQTPKHLITATGQRVTLRCSPRSGDLSVYWYQQSLDQGLQFLIQYYNGEERAKGNILERFSAQQFPDLHSELNLSSLELGDSALYFCASSVGGNRKKKLFFGSGTQLSVL.

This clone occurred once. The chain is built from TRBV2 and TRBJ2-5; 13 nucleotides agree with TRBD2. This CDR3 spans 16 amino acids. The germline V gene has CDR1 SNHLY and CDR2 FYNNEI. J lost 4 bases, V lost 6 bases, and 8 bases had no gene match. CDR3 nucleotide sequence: TGTGCCAGCAGGCCGGGACTAGCGGGATTTTCAGAGACCCAGTACTTC. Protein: CASRPGLAGFSETQYF.

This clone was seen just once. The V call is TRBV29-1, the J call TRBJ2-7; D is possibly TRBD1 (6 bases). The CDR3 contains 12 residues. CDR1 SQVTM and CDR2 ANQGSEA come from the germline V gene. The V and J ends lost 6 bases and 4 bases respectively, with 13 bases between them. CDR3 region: CSVGPGAYEQYF. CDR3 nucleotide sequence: TGCAGCGTGGGTCCAGGGGCGTACGAGCAGTACTTC.

This CDR3 reads CASSLTVTGTEAFF. CDR3 nucleotides: TGTGCCAGCAGCTTAACAGTAACGGGAACTGAAGCTTTCTTT. The chain recombines TRBV7-6 with TRBJ1-1; D is ambiguous. CDR1 is SGHVS, CDR2 FNYEAQ, per germline. V dropped 2 bases and J dropped 5 bases, with 12 bases sitting between them. This CDR3 is 14 amino acids long.

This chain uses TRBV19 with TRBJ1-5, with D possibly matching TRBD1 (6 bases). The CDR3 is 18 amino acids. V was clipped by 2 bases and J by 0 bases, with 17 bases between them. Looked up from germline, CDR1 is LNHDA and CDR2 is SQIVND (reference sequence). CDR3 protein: CASSIIHGDTPSNQPQHF. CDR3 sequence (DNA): TGTGCCAGTAGTATAATTCATGGGGACACACCTAGCAATCAGCCCCAGCATTTT.